The 31 T cell receptor beta chains in this list originate from one sample, sequenced in a study of T-cell reconstitution after alpha-beta-depleted transplantation in children. Unique molecular identifiers were built into the TCRbeta library. A single record per CDR3 protein comes from TCRdb applying MiXCR to the PCR reads. The data hold hundreds of thousands of distinct CDR3 sequences, with 23% observed a single time. Sample: PBMCs, mostly from graft donor cells, taken 360 days after TCRalphabeta/CD19-depleted stem cell transplant. The receptors were sampled from a boy in the first two years of life who had a stem cell transplant for acute myeloid leukemia, so the T cells may come from the graft donor.

The sample holds many counts of this clonotype. The chain recombines TRBV29-1 with TRBJ2-7; no clear D. The CDR3 spans 11 residues. V dropped 6 bases and J dropped 6 bases, with 12 bases sitting between them. Germline assignment: CDR1 SQVTM and CDR2 ANQGSEA. The CDR3 region has the DNA TGCAGCGTGTTATCTCTCTTCGAGCAGTACTTC. This encodes CSVLSLFEQYF.

The chain recombines TRBV11-2 with TRBJ2-6; 9 bases are a match to TRBD1. Trimming removed 5 bases from V and 1 base from J; junction bases left unmatched: 9. CDR1 SGHAT and CDR2 FQNNGV come from the germline V gene. The CDR3 is 18 amino acids. This CDR3 reads CASSPGTGIGSGANVLTF. The CDR3 DNA is TGTGCCAGCAGCCCAGGGACAGGGATCGGGTCTGGGGCCAACGTCCTGACTTTC.

The chain uses TRBV21-1 and TRBJ2-7. TRBV21-1 is tagged as a pseudogene. This CDR3 has 13 residues. Written as DNA, the CDR3 is TGTGCCAGCAGCAATCAGGTCACCTACGAGCAGTACGTC. Translation: CASSNQVTYEQYV.

This clonotype was detected many times. The V and J genes are TRBV20-1 and TRBJ2-7; D might be TRBD1 (6 bases). The V gene lost 5 bases and the J gene lost 3 bases, with 14 bases spanning the gap. The CDR3 covers 13 residues. CDR1 DFQATT and CDR2 SNEGSKA come from the germline V gene (reference sequence). CDR3 amino acids: CSASVYRDYEQYV. The CDR3 DNA reads TGCAGTGCTTCGGTATACAGGGACTACGAGCAGTACGTC.

This clonotype was picked up one time. The rearrangement joins TRBV12-3 or TRBV12-4 to TRBJ2-3; TRBD2 agrees at 9 bases. Trimming cost V 3 bases and J 0 bases; bases outside gene matches: 10. There are 18 residues in the CDR3. In nucleotides, the CDR3 is TGTGCCAGCAGTTTCAATAGCGGGGGAGCTGCTAGCACAGATACGCAGTATTTT. Translation: CASSFNSGGAASTDTQYF.

This rearrangement joins TRBV28 to TRBJ2-5; tentatively, D is TRBD1 (6 bases). CDR3 length: 17 residues. CDR1 MDHEN and CDR2 SYDVKM come from the germline V gene. Trimming removed 1 base from V and 4 bases from J, with 19 bases in between. The CDR3 loop is CASSLSQYRDWGETQYF. The CDR3 bases are TGTGCCAGCAGTTTATCCCAATACAGGGATTGGGGAGAGACCCAGTACTTC.

There are a few counts of this clonotype. As DNA, the CDR3 is TGCAGCGGACTCAGGCGTGGTGGCACTGAAGCTTTCTTT. Encoded protein: CSGLRRGGTEAFF. The chain joins TRBV29-1 to TRBJ1-1; D not resolved. CDR1 and CDR2 from the germline V gene are SQVTM and ANQGSEA. The CDR3 spans 13 residues. V was trimmed by 7 bases and J by 4 bases, leaving 16 bases between them.

The J gene is TRBJ2-1, the V gene TRBV5-6; perhaps D is TRBD1 or TRBD2 (5 bases each). The germline gives CDR1 SGHDT, CDR2 YYEEEE. The CDR3 covers 16 residues. V shed 5 bases and J shed 3 bases, with 18 bases lying between them. CDR3 sequence (DNA): TGTGCCAGCAGGACCGGGACGGAAAACATCTACAATGAGCAGTTCTTC. It is translated as CASRTGTENIYNEQFF.

In this sample, this clonotype turned up a few times. The chain links TRBV6-5 to TRBJ2-5, with a tentative D call TRBD1 (6 bases). V was shortened by 4 bases and J by 3 bases, with 24 bases between the two germline ends. The CDR3 spans 18 residues. The germline V gene has CDR1 MNHEY and CDR2 SVGAGI. The CDR3 loop is CASSSRTARGSSKETQYF. The DNA of the CDR3 is TGTGCCAGCAGTTCCCGGACAGCGAGAGGTAGTTCGAAAGAGACCCAGTACTTC.

This clonotype showed up just a few times. At one end the junction does not follow the germline gene, possibly because of a read error. The CDR3 loop is CASSYAIRDRDLFF. DNA for the CDR3: TGTGCCAGCAGTTACGCAATTCGGGACAGGGACCTGTTTTTT. The chain uses TRBV6-5 and TRBJ2-2; 9 bases line up with TRBD1. The CDR3 totals 14 residues. Germline V lookup: CDR1 MNHEY, CDR2 SVGAGI.

The rearrangement links TRBV4-3 to TRBJ1-1, with a weak D call TRBD1 (6 bases). Germline V gene data show CDR1 as LGHNA and CDR2 as YSLEER. Trimming removed 3 bases from V and 2 bases from J, with 13 bases in between. This CDR3 region has 15 residues. In DNA, the CDR3 is TGCGCCAGCAGCCATGCCGGGACACTAAACACTGAAGCTTTCTTT. This encodes CASSHAGTLNTEAFF.

This clonotype came up many times. One end of the junction fails to match germline, which may point to a read error. This chain joins TRBV29-1 and TRBJ2-1, with 11 bases that match TRBD2. Looked up from germline, CDR1 is SQVTM and CDR2 is ANQGSEA. The CDR3 has 12 amino acids. Here the CDR3 DNA reads TGCAGCGTTGAATTGGCGGCTAGCGGGGGGATCTTC. It specifies CSVELAASGGIF.

This clonotype came up a few times. V usage is TRBV12-3 or TRBV12-4 and J usage is TRBJ2-5; TRBD1 matches 7 bases. The CDR3 loop spans 16 amino acids. V dropped 6 bases and J dropped 5; count of bases not matched to a gene: 15. The CDR3 loop is CASSSSQNRRGETQYF. The CDR3 nucleotides are TGTGCCAGCAGCTCATCACAAAACCGCAGGGGGGAGACCCAGTACTTC.

The chain recombines TRBV28 with TRBJ2-1; a possible D gene is TRBD2 (5 bases). The CDR3 loop spans 16 amino acids. CDR1 is MDHEN and CDR2 is SYDVKM in the germline V gene. V shed 5 bases and J shed 0 bases, with 14 bases lying between them. The CDR3 sequence is CASSLPGSDSYNEQFF. DNA of the CDR3: TGTGCCAGCAGTCTGCCGGGGAGCGACTCCTACAATGAGCAGTTCTTC.

The chain has TRBV29-1 and TRBJ1-5; D gene ambiguous. This CDR3 spans 18 amino acids. The ends were cut back, 7 bases at V and 0 bases at J, with 25 bases in the middle. Looked up from germline, CDR1 is SQVTM and CDR2 is ANQGSEA. In DNA, the CDR3 is TGCAGCGCTTGGTGCGTCCATAGGTCTTGGTATAGCAATCAGCCCCAGCATTTT. The encoded protein is CSAWCVHRSWYSNQPQHF.

This clonotype was seen repeatedly, ten times or more. The chain carries TRBV18 and TRBJ2-5; no clear D gene. The CDR3 length is 12 residues. V was clipped by 6 bases and J by 5 bases, with 10 bases between them. Germline V gives CDR1 KGHSH, CDR2 LQKENI. CDR3 amino acids: CASSKEAETQYF. CDR3 DNA: TGTGCCAGCTCCAAAGAAGCGGAGACCCAGTACTTC.

This chain uses TRBV7-3 with TRBJ2-3; 8 bases map to TRBD2. The junction had 3 bases not matched to a gene; V was cut back by 3 bases and J by 1 base. Germline loops: CDR1 SGHTA, CDR2 FQGTGA. The CDR3 contains 15 residues. CDR3 in amino acids: CASSFLGGGTDTQYF. CDR3 bases: TGTGCCAGCAGCTTCCTCGGGGGGGGCACAGATACGCAGTATTTT.

The CDR3 reads CATSDRLTGPSTDTQYF. As DNA, the CDR3 is TGTGCCACCAGTGATCGTCTGACAGGTCCTAGCACAGATACGCAGTATTTT. The rearrangement uses TRBV24-1 and TRBJ2-3, with D perhaps matching TRBD1 (6 bases). This CDR3 contains 17 residues. Trimming took off 3 bases at V and 0 bases at J, with 15 bases between the two ends. CDR1 and CDR2 (germline): KGHDR, SFDVKD.

This clonotype was found a few times. The chain recombines TRBV6-1 with TRBJ2-5; the D gene is possibly TRBD2 (7 bases). The germline V gene encodes CDR1 MNHNS and CDR2 SASEGT. Trimming stripped 4 bases from V and 5 bases from J, with 17 bases between. The CDR3 is 15 amino acids. The DNA for the CDR3 is TGTGCCAGCAGTGCCGCGGGGGCCCTGATGGAGACCCAGTACTTC. Translation: CASSAAGALMETQYF.

This clonotype was seen at least ten times. The chain couples TRBV4-1 to TRBJ2-1, with 7 positions matching TRBD2. Trimming removed 8 bases from V and 6 bases from J; junction bases left unmatched: 13. This CDR3 comprises 15 residues. Germline assignment: CDR1 MGHRA and CDR2 YSYEKL. This CDR3 reads CASHQAGPVGNEQFF. DNA of the CDR3: TGCGCCAGCCACCAAGCGGGGCCTGTGGGCAATGAGCAGTTCTTC.

The V gene is TRBV25-1, the J gene TRBJ1-5; D is unresolved. CDR3 length equals 13 residues. Germline assignment: CDR1 MGHDK and CDR2 SYGVNS. Trimming pared 7 bases from V and 0 bases from J, leaving 7 bases between. The DNA of the CDR3 is TGTGCCAGCATTGTAGGTAGCAATCAGCCCCAGCATTTT. Its protein product is CASIVGSNQPQHF. The whole variable domain, filled in from reference TRBV25-1 and TRBJ1-5, reads EADIYQTPRYLVIGTGKKITLECSQTMGHDKMYWYQQDPGMELHLIHYSYGVNSTEKGDLSSESTVSRIRTEHFPLTLESARPSHTSQYLCASIVGSNQPQHFGDGTRLSIL.

This clonotype was recorded a few times. The chain carries TRBV25-1 and TRBJ1-1; D is possibly TRBD1 (6 bases). V lost 7 bases, J lost 2 bases, and 11 bases lay in between. From germline, CDR1 is MGHDK and CDR2 SYGVNS. CDR3 size: 13 residues. CDR3 amino acids: CASTQGPNTEAFF. The CDR3 DNA is TGTGCCAGCACTCAGGGGCCTAACACTGAAGCTTTCTTT.

The chain recombines TRBV15 with TRBJ2-1; D unclear. Germline CDR1 and CDR2: LNHNV and YYDKDF (reference sequence). V was pared by 0 bases and J by 6 bases, with 18 bases between. The CDR3 length is 17 residues. CDR3: CATSRDRWSARPNEQFF. The CDR3 region has the DNA TGTGCCACCAGCAGAGATCGGTGGTCCGCTAGGCCCAATGAGCAGTTCTTC.

The chain links TRBV7-6 to TRBJ2-2; 11 bases align to TRBD2. CDR3 length: 16 amino acids. Germline V gene sequence: CDR1 SGHVS, CDR2 FNYEAQ. Trimming cost V 4 bases and J 4 bases; bases outside gene matches: 5. This CDR3 is CASSSVTSGATGELFF. In nucleotides, the CDR3 is TGTGCCAGCAGCTCTGTGACTAGCGGGGCCACCGGGGAGCTGTTTTTT.

In its sample, this clonotype was seen once. The rearrangement uses TRBV5-5 and TRBJ2-2, with D maybe TRBD2 (6 bases). This CDR3 has 15 residues. Deletions cut 4 bases from V and 2 bases from J, with 12 bases between. The germline CDR1 and CDR2 sequences are SGHKS and YYEKEE (reference sequence). In nucleotides, the CDR3 is TGTGCCAGCAGCGCCCGGGACTTCAACACCGGGGAGCTGTTTTTT. It encodes CASSARDFNTGELFF.

The table lists this clonotype with many counts. V is TRBV29-1 and J is TRBJ2-5; 10 bases match TRBD1. The J segment lost 4 bases and the V segment lost 6 bases, leaving 5 bases of the junction unmatched. Germline CDR1 and CDR2: SQVTM and ANQGSEA. This CDR3 is 13 amino acids long. The CDR3 protein is CSVADRGVETQYF. CDR3 nucleotide sequence: TGCAGCGTAGCGGACAGGGGGGTAGAGACCCAGTACTTC.

This clonotype occurred many times. The chain links TRBV20-1 to TRBJ2-7; a possible D gene is TRBD2 (5 bases). V was pared by 4 bases and J by 0 bases, with 13 bases between. CDR3 length equals 14 residues. CDR1 DFQATT and CDR2 SNEGSKA come from the germline V gene (reference sequence). CDR3 nucleotide sequence: TGCAGTGCTACCCCGGAGGTCGCCTCCTACGAGCAGTACTTC. Translating it yields CSATPEVASYEQYF.

The chain couples TRBV28 to TRBJ2-3; possible D gene TRBD2, 6 bases. Germline CDR1 and CDR2: MDHEN and SYDVKM. The length of the CDR3 is 17 residues. V lost 1 base, J lost 5 bases, and 19 bases lay in between. The CDR3 here is CASSLYSGVRGIDTQYF. Written as DNA, the CDR3 is TGTGCCAGCAGTTTATATTCGGGGGTACGGGGAATAGATACGCAGTATTTT.

This clonotype was recorded many times. The genes are TRBV6-2 or TRBV6-3 and TRBJ1-1; D gene ambiguous. Trimming shortened V by 3 bases and J by 4 bases, and 15 bases separated the two germline ends. This CDR3 has 15 residues. From germline, CDR1 is MNHEY and CDR2 SVGEGT. CDR3 loop: CASSYPDGGSTEAFF. As DNA, the CDR3 is TGTGCCAGCAGTTATCCGGACGGTGGGAGCACTGAAGCTTTCTTT.

The chain joins TRBV12-3 or TRBV12-4 to TRBJ2-6, with D unclear. The CDR3 is 15 amino acids. Deletions cut 3 bases from V and 4 bases from J, with 10 bases between. Here the CDR3 reads CASSLGSRGANVLTF. CDR3 DNA: TGTGCCAGCAGTTTGGGATCACGAGGGGCCAACGTCCTGACTTTC.

This clonotype was seen repeatedly, ten times or more. This CDR3 reads CASSLYREGTEAFF. The CDR3 DNA follows: TGCGCCAGCAGCTTGTATCGGGAGGGGACTGAAGCTTTCTTT. The chain is built from TRBV5-1 and TRBJ1-1, with a possible D match to TRBD1 (5 bases). Germline CDR1 is SGHRS and CDR2 is YFSETQ. V lost 1 base to trimming and J lost 5 bases, with 12 bases between them. This CDR3 has 14 amino acids.